This T cell receptor beta chain emerged from a study of blood T cell repertoires in COVID-19. Across the whole study: PBMCs, B-cell-depleted T cells, or T cells provided the cDNA or gDNA that made up the material.

V was shortened by 4 bases and J by 1 base, with 13 bases between the two germline ends. The CDR3 length is 15 residues. Germline lookup yields CDR1 SGHKS and CDR2 YYEKEE (reference sequence). As regards this clone: This likely stems from a read error, as it lies one base from a far larger clone.

Using immunoSEQ multiplex PCR, the repertoire was profiled, and TCRdb retains in-frame clones only, with some absent. This table holds 450,000 to 500,000 clones, roughly 88% found once. Material for sequencing was peripheral blood. The TCR sequence derives from a human donor in a cohort sampled during active COVID-19. The chain recombines TRBV5-5 with TRBJ2-3; D may be TRBD2 (6 bases). CDR3 protein: CASSPRDWGTDTQYF. CDR3 bases: TGTGCCAGCAGCCCCCGGGACTGGGGCACAGATACGCAGTATTTT.